These T cell receptor beta chains were read from a single sample in a study of T cells after yellow fever vaccination. One entry per CDR3 protein, called by TCRdb with MiXCR from the 5' RACE reads. The sample has about 360,000 distinct CDR3 sequences; roughly 6.2% are singletons. The sequencing used PBMCs, collected 5 days after the yellow fever booster vaccination. These receptors originate from a young man who received the YFV17D yellow fever vaccine. CDR3s include the opening cysteine and the closing phenylalanine or tryptophan. The D gene is left open where the match is weak. Clone size appears in some rows only: once, few, many, or a class for an expanded clone.

v_call	j_call	clone_size	d_call	cdr3_aa	cdr3_nt
TRBV5-1	TRBJ2-1	few	.	CASSLATTHNEQFF	TGCGCCAGCAGCTTGGCCACGACCCACAATGAGCAGTTCTTC
TRBV4-3	TRBJ2-3	few	.	CASSRSGPDTQYF	TGCGCCAGCAGCCGGAGCGGTCCAGATACGCAGTATTTT
TRBV7-2	TRBJ1-5	many	.	CASSLVGASNQPQHF	TGTGCCAGCAGCTTAGTGGGGGCTAGCAATCAGCCCCAGCATTTT
TRBV16	TRBJ2-6	few	TRBD1	CASSPTYRQGGNVLTF	TGTGCCAGCAGCCCTACCTATAGACAGGGGGGCAACGTCCTGACTTTC
TRBV6-5	TRBJ2-2	few	.	CASSYSTGRTGELFF	TGTGCCAGCAGTTACTCGACAGGTCGGACCGGGGAGCTGTTTTTT
TRBV6-2/TRBV6-3	TRBJ2-1	.	.	CATGSLGSNNEQFF	TGTGCCACAGGCAGTCTAGGTTCAAACAATGAGCAGTTCTTC
TRBV11-2	TRBJ2-5	many	.	CASSLGNNPGSQETQYF	TGTGCCAGCAGCTTAGGAAACAACCCGGGATCCCAAGAGACCCAGTACTTC
TRBV20-1	TRBJ2-7	few	TRBD2	CSATSGTTTYEQYF	TGCAGTGCTACTAGCGGGACTACAACCTACGAGCAGTACTTC
TRBV10-1	TRBJ2-3	many	.	CASSESGTDTQYF	TGCGCCAGCAGTGAGTCGGGCACAGATACGCAGTATTTT
TRBV29-1	TRBJ2-5	few	.	CSVVGGHQETQYF	TGCAGCGTTGTCGGGGGTCACCAAGAGACCCAGTACTTC
TRBV20-1	TRBJ2-7	.	TRBD2	CSALTSGRDYEQYF	TGCAGTGCTTTGACTAGCGGGAGGGACTACGAGCAGTACTTC
TRBV7-2	TRBJ2-7	many	.	CASSSGFIEQYF	TGTGCCAGCAGCTCGGGGTTTATTGAGCAGTACTTC
TRBV28	TRBJ2-1	few	.	CASSSHTRGAYNEQFF	TGTGCCAGCAGTTCCCACACACGCGGAGCCTACAATGAGCAGTTCTTC
TRBV7-2	TRBJ2-5	.	TRBD2	CASSTGLAGVETQYF	TGTGCCAGCAGCACCGGCCTAGCGGGAGTAGAGACCCAGTACTTC
TRBV2	TRBJ2-1	.	TRBD2	CASSSGFSGRDYNEQFF	TGTGCCAGCTCTTCAGGGTTTAGCGGGAGGGATTACAATGAGCAGTTCTTC
TRBV6-1	TRBJ2-2	few	TRBD2	CASSSGMDTGELFF	TGTGCCAGCAGCAGCGGGATGGACACCGGGGAGCTGTTTTTT
TRBV20-1	TRBJ2-1	.	TRBD2	CSAHEAPSGSNEQFF	TGCAGTGCACATGAGGCGCCTAGCGGGAGTAATGAGCAGTTCTTC
TRBV28	TRBJ2-5	many	.	CASSLEIGETQYF	TGTGCCAGCAGTTTGGAGATTGGAGAGACCCAGTACTTC
TRBV20-1	TRBJ1-4	.	.	CSARGGGRDEKLFF	TGCAGTGCTAGGGGGGGGGGGCGTGATGAAAAACTGTTTTTT
TRBV29-1	TRBJ2-7	.	TRBD2	CSVAPGLAGFEQYF	TGCAGCGTCGCCCCGGGACTAGCGGGATTCGAGCAGTACTTC
TRBV6-1	TRBJ2-5	few	TRBD2	CASSLAVHQETQYF	TGTGCCAGCAGCCTAGCGGTTCACCAAGAGACCCAGTACTTC
TRBV12-3/TRBV12-4	TRBJ1-4	few	.	CASRTLGQINEKLFF	TGTGCCAGCAGAACGCTTGGACAAATTAATGAAAAACTGTTTTTT
TRBV6-2/TRBV6-3	TRBJ2-1	many	.	CASSSPRGELNEQFF	TGTGCCAGCAGTTCCCCCAGGGGGGAGCTAAATGAGCAGTTCTTC
TRBV7-2	TRBJ1-3	few	.	CASKGVESGNTIYF	TGTGCCAGCAAAGGGGTGGAATCTGGAAACACCATATATTTT
TRBV5-1	TRBJ2-7	many	TRBD2	CASRPPGLAKYEQYF	TGCGCCAGCAGACCACCGGGACTAGCGAAGTACGAGCAGTACTTC
TRBV7-8	TRBJ2-1	.	.	CASSPVAFNEQFF	TGTGCCAGCAGCCCAGTTGCCTTCAATGAGCAGTTCTTC
TRBV7-6	TRBJ2-7	many	TRBD2	CASSLAHSGLAGDEQYF	TGTGCCAGCAGCTTAGCTCACTCGGGACTAGCGGGAGACGAGCAGTACTTC
TRBV7-9	TRBJ2-7	.	.	CASSPRDNSYEQYF	TGTGCCAGCAGCCCTCGGGACAACTCCTACGAGCAGTACTTC
TRBV20-1	TRBJ1-2	.	.	CSARDQRNYGYTF	TGCAGTGCTAGAGATCAGAGGAACTATGGCTACACCTTC
TRBV12-3/TRBV12-4	TRBJ1-1	few	.	CASSFGLWMAEAFF	TGTGCCAGCAGTTTCGGACTCTGGATGGCTGAAGCTTTCTTT
TRBV5-1	TRBJ2-2	many	.	CASSLGQAWGIGELFF	TGCGCCAGCAGCTTGGGACAGGCGTGGGGGATCGGGGAGCTGTTTTTT
TRBV6-6	TRBJ2-7	few	.	CASSYALSNEQYF	TGTGCCAGCAGTTACGCCCTCTCCAACGAGCAGTACTTC
TRBV27	TRBJ1-6	many	TRBD1	CASSPKAGQGSPLHF	TGTGCCAGCAGTCCCAAGGCGGGACAGGGTTCACCCCTCCACTTT
TRBV15	TRBJ2-1	many	.	CATSRGVQNGNEQFF	TGTGCCACCAGCAGAGGGGTTCAAAATGGGAATGAGCAGTTCTTC
TRBV19	TRBJ2-4	.	.	CASSTTDLLAKNIQYF	TGTGCCAGTAGTACCACCGATCTATTAGCCAAAAACATTCAGTACTTC
TRBV5-1	TRBJ2-1	many	.	CASNPVRGLDEQFF	TGCGCCAGCAATCCGGTGAGGGGACTCGATGAGCAGTTCTTC
TRBV6-1	TRBJ2-1	.	.	CASSELYVSYNEQFF	TGTGCCAGCAGTGAGCTTTATGTCTCCTACAATGAGCAGTTCTTC
TRBV4-3	TRBJ2-7	.	TRBD2	CASSQDQTSGSKYF	TGCGCCAGCAGCCAAGATCAGACTAGCGGGAGCAAGTACTTC
TRBV19	TRBJ2-2	few	TRBD1	CATSGTGTIGELFF	TGTGCCACCTCCGGGACAGGGACGATCGGGGAGCTGTTTTTT
TRBV20-1	TRBJ2-1	.	.	CSARIDNEQFF	TGCAGTGCTAGGATTGACAATGAGCAGTTCTTC